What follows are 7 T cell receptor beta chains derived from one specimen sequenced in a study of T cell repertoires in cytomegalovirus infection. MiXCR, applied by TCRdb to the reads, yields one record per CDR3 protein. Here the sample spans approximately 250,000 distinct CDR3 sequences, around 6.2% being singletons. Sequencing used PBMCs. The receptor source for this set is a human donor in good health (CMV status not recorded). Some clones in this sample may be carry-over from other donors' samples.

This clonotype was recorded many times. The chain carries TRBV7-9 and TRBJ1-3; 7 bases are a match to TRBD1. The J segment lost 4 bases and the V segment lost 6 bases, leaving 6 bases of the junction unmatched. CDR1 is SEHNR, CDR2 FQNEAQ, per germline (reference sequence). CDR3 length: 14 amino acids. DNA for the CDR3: TGTGCCAGCAGAGGGGGCGCGGAAGGAAACACCATATATTTT. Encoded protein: CASRGGAEGNTIYF.

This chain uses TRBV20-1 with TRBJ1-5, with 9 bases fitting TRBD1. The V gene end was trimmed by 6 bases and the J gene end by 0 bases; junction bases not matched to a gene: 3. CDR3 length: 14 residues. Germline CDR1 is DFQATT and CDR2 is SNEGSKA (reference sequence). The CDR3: CSARTGDSNQPQHF. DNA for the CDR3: TGCAGTGCAAGGACAGGGGATAGCAATCAGCCCCAGCATTTT.

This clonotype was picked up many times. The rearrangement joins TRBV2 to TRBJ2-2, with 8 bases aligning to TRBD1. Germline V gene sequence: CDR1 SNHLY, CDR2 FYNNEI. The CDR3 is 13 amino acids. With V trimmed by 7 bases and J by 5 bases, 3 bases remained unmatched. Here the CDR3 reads CASIYRGTGELFF. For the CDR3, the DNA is TGTGCCAGCATCTACAGGGGGACCGGGGAGCTGTTTTTT.

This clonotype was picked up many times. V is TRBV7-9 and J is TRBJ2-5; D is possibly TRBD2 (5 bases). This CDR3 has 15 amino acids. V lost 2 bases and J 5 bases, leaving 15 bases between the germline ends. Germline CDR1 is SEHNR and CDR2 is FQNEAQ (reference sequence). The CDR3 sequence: CASSLTRALGETQYF. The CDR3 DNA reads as TGTGCCAGCAGCTTAACTAGGGCGTTGGGGGAGACCCAGTACTTC. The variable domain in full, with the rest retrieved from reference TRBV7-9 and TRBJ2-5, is DTGVSQNPRHKITKRGQNVTFRCDPISEHNRLYWYRQTLGQGPEFLTYFQNEAQLEKSRLLSDRFSAERPKGSFSTLEIQRTEQGDSAMYLCASSLTRALGETQYFGPGTRLLVL.

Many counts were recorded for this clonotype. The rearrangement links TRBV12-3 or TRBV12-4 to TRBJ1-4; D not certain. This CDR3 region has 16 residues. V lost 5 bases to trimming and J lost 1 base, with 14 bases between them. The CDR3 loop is CASSPGDRGTNEKLFF. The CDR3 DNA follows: TGTGCCAGCAGTCCAGGAGACCGAGGAACTAATGAAAAACTGTTTTTT.

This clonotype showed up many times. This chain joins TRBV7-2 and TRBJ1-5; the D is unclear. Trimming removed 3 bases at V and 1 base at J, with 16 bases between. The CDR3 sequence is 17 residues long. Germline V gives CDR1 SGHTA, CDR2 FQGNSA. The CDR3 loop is CASSLVSAARSNQPQHF. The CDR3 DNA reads TGTGCCAGCAGCTTGGTGTCGGCAGCCCGGAGCAATCAGCCCCAGCATTTT.

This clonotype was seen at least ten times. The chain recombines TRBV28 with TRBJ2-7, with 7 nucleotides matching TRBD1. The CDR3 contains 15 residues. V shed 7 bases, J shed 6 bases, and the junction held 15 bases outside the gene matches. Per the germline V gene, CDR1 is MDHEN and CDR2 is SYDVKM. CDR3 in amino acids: CASNPREQGRSEQYF. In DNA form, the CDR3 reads TGTGCCAGCAACCCCCGGGAACAGGGGCGGTCCGAGCAGTACTTC.